Each of the 5 T cell receptor beta chains below was sequenced from the same sample in a study of blood T cell repertoires in COVID-19. The protocol was immunoSEQ multiplex PCR, while the TCRdb copy is restricted to in-frame clones and leaves out a portion. The sample records about 52,000 clones, approximately 85% being singletons. The sample comprised peripheral blood. The receptors here all came from a woman older than 75 with COVID-19, enrolled during active disease.

The J gene is TRBJ1-1, the V gene TRBV15; 7 nucleotides agree with TRBD1. In germline, CDR1 is LNHNV, CDR2 YYDKDF (reference sequence). Unmatched junction bases numbered 1, after V lost 0 bases and J lost 0 bases. CDR3 size: 15 residues. The CDR3 DNA sequence: TGTGCCACCAGCAGAGAAGACAGGGTGAACACTGAAGCTTTCTTT. Amino acids: CATSREDRVNTEAFF. The full variable domain, its missing parts supplied by reference TRBV15 and TRBJ1-1, is DAMVIQNPRYQVTQFGKPVTLSCSQTLNHNVMYWYQQKSSQAPKLLFHYYDKDFNNEADTPDNFQSRRPNTSFCFLDIRSPGLGDTAMYLCATSREDRVNTEAFFGQGTRLTVV.

This chain uses TRBV30 with TRBJ1-2; TRBD1 matches 10 bases. Germline values: CDR1 GTSNPN, CDR2 SVGIG (reference sequence). J gave up 2 bases and V 3 bases, and 12 bases lay outside the gene matches. The CDR3 is made up of 17 amino acids. The CDR3 DNA sequence: TGTGCCTGGAGGGATGGGACAGGGGTTCAACGGAACTATGGCTACACCTTC. Protein product: CAWRDGTGVQRNYGYTF. Combining the CDR3 with reference TRBV30 and TRBJ1-2 gives the whole variable domain SQTIHQWPATLVQPVGSPLSLECTVEGTSNPNLYWYRQAAGRGLQLLFYSVGIGQISSEVPQNLSASRPQDRQFILSSKKLLLSDSGFYLCAWRDGTGVQRNYGYTFGSGTRLTVV.

This rearrangement joins TRBV28 to TRBJ1-1, with 7 bases lining up with TRBD1. Germline loops: CDR1 MDHEN, CDR2 SYDVKM. The CDR3 length is 14 residues. With 5 bases clipped from V and 5 bases from J, the junction kept 8 bases outside the gene matches. CDR3 DNA sequence: TGTGCCAGCAGTGAAGACAGGGCTTGGACTGAAGCTTTCTTT. Residues: CASSEDRAWTEAFF. The whole variable domain, filled in from reference TRBV28 and TRBJ1-1, reads DVKVTQSSRYLVKRTGEKVFLECVQDMDHENMFWYRQDPGLGLRLIYFSYDVKMKEKGDIPEGYSVSREKKERFSLILESASTNQTSMYLCASSEDRAWTEAFFGQGTRLTVV.

The gene calls are TRBV29-1 and TRBJ2-7, with D hard to call. The CDR3 is made up of 14 amino acids. Trimming shortened V by 4 bases and J by 1 base, and 14 bases separated the two germline ends. Per the germline V gene, CDR1 is SQVTM and CDR2 is ANQGSEA. DNA of the CDR3: TGCAGCGTTGTCTCAAGTCAGAGGTCCTACGAGCAGTACTTC. This codes for CSVVSSQRSYEQYF.

In this sample, this clone turned up once. This rearrangement joins TRBV9 to TRBJ2-6; weak D call: TRBD1 (6 bases). This CDR3 region has 16 residues. The germline CDR1 and CDR2 sequences are SGDLS and YYNGEE. V lost 1 base and J lost 4, with 12 bases in between. The CDR3 reads CASSVYSGAGANVLTF. The CDR3, as DNA: TGTGCCAGCAGCGTATACTCAGGGGCCGGGGCCAACGTCCTGACTTTC.